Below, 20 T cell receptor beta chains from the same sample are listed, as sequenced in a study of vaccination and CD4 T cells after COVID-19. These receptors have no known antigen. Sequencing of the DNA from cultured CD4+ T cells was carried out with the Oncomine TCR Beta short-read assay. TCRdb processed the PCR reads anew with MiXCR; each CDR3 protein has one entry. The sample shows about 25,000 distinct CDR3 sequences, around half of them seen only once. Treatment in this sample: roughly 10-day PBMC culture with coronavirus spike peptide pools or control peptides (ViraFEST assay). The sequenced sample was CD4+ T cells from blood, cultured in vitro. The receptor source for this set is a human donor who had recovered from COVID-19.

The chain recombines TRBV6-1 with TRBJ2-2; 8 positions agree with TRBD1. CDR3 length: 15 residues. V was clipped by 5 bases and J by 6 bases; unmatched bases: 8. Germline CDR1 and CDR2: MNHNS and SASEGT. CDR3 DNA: TGTGCCAGCAGTCCTGGACAGGGTTCTGCCGGGGAGCTGTTTTTT. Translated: CASSPGQGSAGELFF.

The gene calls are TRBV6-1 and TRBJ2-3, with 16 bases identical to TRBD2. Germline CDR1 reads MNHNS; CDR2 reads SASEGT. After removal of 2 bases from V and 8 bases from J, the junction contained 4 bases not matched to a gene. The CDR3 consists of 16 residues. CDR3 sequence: CASSERGLAGGSTQYF. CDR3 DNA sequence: TGTGCCAGCAGTGAAAGGGGACTAGCGGGGGGGAGTACGCAGTATTTT.

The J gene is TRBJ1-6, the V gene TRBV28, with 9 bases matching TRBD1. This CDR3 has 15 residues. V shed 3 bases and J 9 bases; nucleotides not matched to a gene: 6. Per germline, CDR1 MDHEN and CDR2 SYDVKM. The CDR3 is CASSFTGQGRSPLHF. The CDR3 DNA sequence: TGTGCCAGCAGTTTCACGGGACAGGGTCGTTCACCCCTCCACTTT.

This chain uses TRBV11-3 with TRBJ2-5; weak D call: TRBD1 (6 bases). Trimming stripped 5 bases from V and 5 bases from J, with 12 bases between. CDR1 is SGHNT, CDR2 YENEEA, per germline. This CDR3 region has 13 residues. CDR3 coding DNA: TGTGCCAGCAGCAAACAGGGTGGGGAGACCCAGTACTTC. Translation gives CASSKQGGETQYF. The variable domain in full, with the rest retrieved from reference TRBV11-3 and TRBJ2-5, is EAGVVQSPRYKIIEKKQPVAFWCNPISGHNTLYWYLQNLGQGPELLIRYENEEAVDDSQLPKDRFSAERLKGVDSTLKIQPAELGDSAVYLCASSKQGGETQYFGPGTRLLVL.

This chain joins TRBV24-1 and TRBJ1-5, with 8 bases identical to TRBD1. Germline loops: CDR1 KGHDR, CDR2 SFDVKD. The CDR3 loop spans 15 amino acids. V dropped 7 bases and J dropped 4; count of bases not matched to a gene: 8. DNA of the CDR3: TGTGCCACCAGCCCCCGACAGGGGATGAATCAGCCCCAGCATTTT. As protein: CATSPRQGMNQPQHF.

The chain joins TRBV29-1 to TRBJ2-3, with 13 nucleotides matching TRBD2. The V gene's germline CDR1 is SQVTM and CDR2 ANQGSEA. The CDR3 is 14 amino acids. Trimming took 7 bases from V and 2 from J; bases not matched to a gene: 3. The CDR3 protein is CSGGLAGNTDTQYF. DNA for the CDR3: TGCAGCGGGGGACTAGCGGGGAACACAGATACGCAGTATTTT.

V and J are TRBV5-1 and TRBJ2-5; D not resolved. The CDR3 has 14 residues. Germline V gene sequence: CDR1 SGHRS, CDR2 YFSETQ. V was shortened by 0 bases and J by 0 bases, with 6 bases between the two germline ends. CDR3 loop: CASSLGLYQETQYF. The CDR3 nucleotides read TGCGCCAGCAGCTTGGGACTGTACCAAGAGACCCAGTACTTC.

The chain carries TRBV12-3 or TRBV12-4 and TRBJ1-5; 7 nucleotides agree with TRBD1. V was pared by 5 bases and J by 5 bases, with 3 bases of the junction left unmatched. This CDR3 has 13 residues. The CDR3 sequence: CASSNTGDQPQHF. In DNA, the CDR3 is TGTGCCAGCAGTAATACAGGGGATCAGCCCCAGCATTTT.

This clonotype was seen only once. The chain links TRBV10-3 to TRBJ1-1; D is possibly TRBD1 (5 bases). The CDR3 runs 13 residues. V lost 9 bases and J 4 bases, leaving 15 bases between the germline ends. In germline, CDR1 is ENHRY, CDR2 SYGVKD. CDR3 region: CAMTGTLGTEAFF. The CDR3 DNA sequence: TGTGCCATGACCGGGACTCTGGGCACTGAAGCTTTCTTT.

CDR3 bases: TGTGCCAGCAGCTTTAGAAGGCAAGAGACCCAGTACTTC. Translated: CASSFRRQETQYF. V and J are TRBV6-1 and TRBJ2-5; D is undetermined. The CDR3 length is 13 residues. The V end lost 6 bases, the J end lost 2 bases, and 10 bases lay between the germline ends. The germline CDR1 and CDR2 sequences are MNHNS and SASEGT.

CDR3 sequence: CASSRLGYEQYF. CDR3 coding DNA: TGTGCCAGCAGCCGACTGGGGTACGAGCAGTACTTC. The chain links TRBV28 to TRBJ2-7, with D uncertain. The CDR3 contains 12 residues. The germline V and J ends were trimmed by 6 bases and 4 bases, with 10 bases remaining between them. Germline V gene sequence: CDR1 MDHEN, CDR2 SYDVKM. The variable domain in full, completed from reference TRBV28 and TRBJ2-7, reads DVKVTQSSRYLVKRTGEKVFLECVQDMDHENMFWYRQDPGLGLRLIYFSYDVKMKEKGDIPEGYSVSREKKERFSLILESASTNQTSMYLCASSRLGYEQYFGPGTRLTVT.

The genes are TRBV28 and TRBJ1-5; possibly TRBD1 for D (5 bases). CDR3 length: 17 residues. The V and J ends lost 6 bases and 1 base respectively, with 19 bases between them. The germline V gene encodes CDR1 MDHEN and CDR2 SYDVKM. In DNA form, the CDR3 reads TGTGCCAGCAGCCCCCGAGAGGGGATAGTGAGCAATCAGCCCCAGCATTTT. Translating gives CASSPREGIVSNQPQHF.

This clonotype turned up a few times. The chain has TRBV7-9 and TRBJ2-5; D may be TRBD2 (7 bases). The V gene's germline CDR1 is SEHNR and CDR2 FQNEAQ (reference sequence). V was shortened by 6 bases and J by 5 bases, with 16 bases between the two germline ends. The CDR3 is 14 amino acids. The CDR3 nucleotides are TGTGCCAGCAGGAGGACGGGGGGCCAGGAGACCCAGTACTTC. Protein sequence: CASRRTGGQETQYF.

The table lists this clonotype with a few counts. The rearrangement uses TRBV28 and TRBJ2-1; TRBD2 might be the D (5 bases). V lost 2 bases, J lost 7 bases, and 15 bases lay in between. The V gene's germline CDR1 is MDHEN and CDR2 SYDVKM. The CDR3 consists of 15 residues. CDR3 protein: CASSLAGPRGNEQFF. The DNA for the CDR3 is TGTGCCAGCAGTTTAGCGGGCCCCCGGGGAAATGAGCAGTTCTTC.

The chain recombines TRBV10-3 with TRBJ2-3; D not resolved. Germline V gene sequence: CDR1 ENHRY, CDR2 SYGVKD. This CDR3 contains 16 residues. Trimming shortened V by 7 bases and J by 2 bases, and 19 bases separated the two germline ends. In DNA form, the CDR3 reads TGTGCCATCACCGCCTCGGCGGCCGCACTCACAGATACGCAGTATTTT. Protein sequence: CAITASAAALTDTQYF.

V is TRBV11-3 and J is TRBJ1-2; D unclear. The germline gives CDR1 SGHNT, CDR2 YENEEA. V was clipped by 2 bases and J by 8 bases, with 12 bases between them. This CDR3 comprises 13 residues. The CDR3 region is CASSLYGARGYTF. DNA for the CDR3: TGTGCCAGCAGCTTATACGGAGCCCGCGGCTACACCTTC.

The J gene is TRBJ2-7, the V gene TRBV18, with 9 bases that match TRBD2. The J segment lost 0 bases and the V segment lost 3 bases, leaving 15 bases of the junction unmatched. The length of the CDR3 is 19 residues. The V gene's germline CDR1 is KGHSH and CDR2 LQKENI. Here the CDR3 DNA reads TGTGCCAGCTCACCCCTCCGAAGTAGCGGGAGAGGGAGCTCCTACGAGCAGTACTTC. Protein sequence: CASSPLRSSGRGSSYEQYF.

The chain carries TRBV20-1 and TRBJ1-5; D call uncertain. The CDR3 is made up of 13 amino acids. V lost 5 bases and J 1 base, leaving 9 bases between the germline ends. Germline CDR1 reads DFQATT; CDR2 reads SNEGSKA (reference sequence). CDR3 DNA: TGCAGTGCTCAAACAGAAAGCAATCAGCCCCAGCATTTT. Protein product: CSAQTESNQPQHF.

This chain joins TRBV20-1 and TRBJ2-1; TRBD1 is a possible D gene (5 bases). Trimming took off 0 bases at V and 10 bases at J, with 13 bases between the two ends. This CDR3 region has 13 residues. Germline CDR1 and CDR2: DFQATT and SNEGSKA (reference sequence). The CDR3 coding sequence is TGCAGTGCTAGAGATGCCAGGGTATGGGAGCAGTTCTTC. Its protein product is CSARDARVWEQFF.

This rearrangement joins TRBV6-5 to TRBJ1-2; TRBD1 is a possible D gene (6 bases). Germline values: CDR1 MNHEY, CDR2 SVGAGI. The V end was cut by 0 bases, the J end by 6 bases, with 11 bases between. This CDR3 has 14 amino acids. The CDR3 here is CASSYSMQGNGYTF. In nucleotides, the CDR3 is TGTGCCAGCAGTTACTCGATGCAGGGGAATGGCTACACCTTC.